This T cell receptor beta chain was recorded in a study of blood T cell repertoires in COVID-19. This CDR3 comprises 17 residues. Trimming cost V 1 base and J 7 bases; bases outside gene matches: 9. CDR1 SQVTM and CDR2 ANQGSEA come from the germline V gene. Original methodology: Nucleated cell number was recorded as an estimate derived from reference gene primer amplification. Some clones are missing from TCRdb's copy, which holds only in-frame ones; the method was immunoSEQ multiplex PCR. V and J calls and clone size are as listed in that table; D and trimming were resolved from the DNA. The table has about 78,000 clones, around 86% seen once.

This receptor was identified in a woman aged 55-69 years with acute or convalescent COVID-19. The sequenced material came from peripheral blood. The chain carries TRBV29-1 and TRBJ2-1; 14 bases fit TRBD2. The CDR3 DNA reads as TGCAGCGTTGAAGCCCCCAGGACTAGCGGGGGGCGGAATGAGCAGTTCTTC. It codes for CSVEAPRTSGGRNEQFF.